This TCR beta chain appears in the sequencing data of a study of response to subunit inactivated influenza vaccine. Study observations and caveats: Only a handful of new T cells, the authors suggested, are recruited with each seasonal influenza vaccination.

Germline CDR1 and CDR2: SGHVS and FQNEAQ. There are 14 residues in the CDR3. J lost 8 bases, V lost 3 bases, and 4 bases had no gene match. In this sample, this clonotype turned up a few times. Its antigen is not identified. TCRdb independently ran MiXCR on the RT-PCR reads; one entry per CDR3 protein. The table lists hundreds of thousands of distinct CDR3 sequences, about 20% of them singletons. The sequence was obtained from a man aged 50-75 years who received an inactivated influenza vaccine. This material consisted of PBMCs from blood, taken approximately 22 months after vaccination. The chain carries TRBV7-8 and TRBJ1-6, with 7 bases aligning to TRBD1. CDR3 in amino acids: CASSFRDRYSPLHF. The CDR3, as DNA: TGTGCCAGCAGCTTCCGGGACAGATATTCACCCCTCCACTTT.